What follows are 26 T cell receptor beta chains derived from one specimen sequenced in a study of T-cell reconstitution after alpha-beta-depleted transplantation in children. Preparation of the TCRbeta library used unique molecular identifiers. TCRdb processed the PCR reads anew with MiXCR; each CDR3 protein has one entry. Of hundreds of thousands of distinct CDR3 sequences listed, 15% to 20% are singletons. The input for sequencing was PBMCs from the stem cell graft donor, taken from the stem cell graft. The receptors come from a human donor who donated a stem cell graft to a child with acute lymphoblastic leukemia.

This clonotype was detected a few times. The rearrangement joins TRBV12-5 to TRBJ2-7; 12 bases agree with TRBD1. Germline V gene data show CDR1 as LGHNT and CDR2 as FRNRAP. The CDR3 covers 16 residues. Trimming cost V 2 bases and J 6 bases; bases outside gene matches: 8. The CDR3 DNA reads as TGTGCTAGTGGTTTGATCCGGGACAGGGGGCTTCTCGAGCAGTACTTC. This encodes CASGLIRDRGLLEQYF. Together with reference TRBV12-5 and TRBJ2-7, the CDR3 gives the full variable domain: DARVTQTPRHKVTEMGQEVTMRCQPILGHNTVFWYRQTMMQGLELLAYFRNRAPLDDSGMPKDRFSAEMPDATLATLKIQPSEPRDSAVYFCASGLIRDRGLLEQYFGPGTRLTVT.

V usage is TRBV11-3 and J usage is TRBJ2-7; D is perhaps TRBD2 (5 bases). V was shortened by 3 bases and J by 7 bases, with 13 bases between the two germline ends. This CDR3 is built from 13 residues. Germline loops: CDR1 SGHNT, CDR2 YENEEA. This CDR3 is CASSFSRTGEQYF. CDR3 nucleotide sequence: TGTGCCAGCAGCTTCAGCAGAACGGGAGAGCAGTACTTC.

This clonotype has at least ten counts. The genes are TRBV15 and TRBJ2-3; 7 bases are shared with TRBD1. The CDR3 contains 18 residues. The junction had 10 bases not matched to a gene; V was cut back by 1 base and J by 0 bases. Germline values: CDR1 LNHNV, CDR2 YYDKDF (reference sequence). CDR3 bases: TGTGCCACCAGCAGAGCCCGTGGGACAGCTACTAGCACAGATACGCAGTATTTT. This codes for CATSRARGTATSTDTQYF.

The chain links TRBV12-3 or TRBV12-4 to TRBJ2-2; D is possibly TRBD2 (5 bases). There are 13 residues in the CDR3. V gave up 6 bases and J gave up 7 bases, with 12 bases separating them. The CDR3 region is CASSEPSGGELFF. The DNA for the CDR3 is TGTGCCAGCAGCGAGCCCAGCGGCGGGGAGCTGTTTTTT.

This clonotype was seen ten or more times. The chain recombines TRBV27 with TRBJ2-6; D is possibly TRBD1 (5 bases). Germline CDR1 MNHEY, CDR2 SMNVEV (reference sequence). V dropped 3 bases and J dropped 4 bases, with 7 bases sitting between them. This CDR3 spans 14 amino acids. CDR3 protein: CASSFRAGANVLTF. DNA for the CDR3: TGTGCCAGCAGTTTCAGGGCGGGGGCCAACGTCCTGACTTTC.

The rearrangement links TRBV12-3 or TRBV12-4 to TRBJ1-3, with 10 bases fitting TRBD1. The CDR3 runs to 15 residues. V shed 6 bases and J 3 bases; nucleotides not matched to a gene: 5. The CDR3 DNA reads as TGTGCCAGCAGACGGACAGGGGGAAGTGGAAACACCATATATTTT. It yields the protein CASRRTGGSGNTIYF.

This clonotype was detected only a few times. The chain links TRBV5-1 to TRBJ2-7; TRBD2 is a possible D gene (5 bases). Germline V lookup: CDR1 SGHRS, CDR2 YFSETQ. CDR3 length: 14 residues. Trimming took 4 bases from V and 5 from J, leaving 16 bases between them. This chain's CDR3 is CASSKRLPSDEQYF. The CDR3 DNA reads as TGCGCCAGCAGCAAGAGACTACCCTCGGACGAGCAGTACTTC.

This clonotype has at least ten counts. The V gene is TRBV12-3 or TRBV12-4, the J gene TRBJ2-5; no firm D call. CDR3 size: 12 residues. V dropped 6 bases and J dropped 1 base, with 6 bases sitting between them. The CDR3 reads CASSGLQETQYF. The DNA of the CDR3 is TGTGCCAGCAGCGGGCTCCAAGAGACCCAGTACTTC.

This clonotype was picked up many times. This chain uses TRBV5-1 with TRBJ2-3; TRBD1 or TRBD2 may be the D gene (6 bases each). The V end was cut by 4 bases, the J end by 5 bases, with 11 bases between. Germline V lookup: CDR1 SGHRS, CDR2 YFSETQ. The CDR3 has 13 residues. The CDR3 protein is CASSRLGGDTQYF. DNA for the CDR3: TGCGCCAGCAGCCGACTAGGGGGAGATACGCAGTATTTT.

In its sample, this clonotype was seen a few times. The chain employs TRBV29-1 and TRBJ1-1, with a possible D match to TRBD1 (6 bases). Germline V gene sequence: CDR1 SQVTM, CDR2 ANQGSEA. V lost 3 bases and J 8 bases, leaving 19 bases between the germline ends. This CDR3 comprises 14 residues. The CDR3 DNA reads TGCAGCGTTGATCCCCTGGGGGGCTCTACCGAAGCTTTCTTT. This codes for CSVDPLGGSTEAFF.

This clonotype came up many times. This rearrangement joins TRBV27 to TRBJ1-2; 7 positions agree with TRBD1. Looked up from germline, CDR1 is MNHEY and CDR2 is SMNVEV (reference sequence). This CDR3 is 13 amino acids long. Losses at the gene ends were 3 bases for V and 6 bases for J; bases not matched to a gene: 4. In DNA form, the CDR3 reads TGTGCCAGCAGTTTGGTTCAGGGGGATGGCTACACCTTC. Protein product: CASSLVQGDGYTF.

The rearrangement joins TRBV4-2 to TRBJ2-1; TRBD2 agrees at 7 bases. The V gene end was trimmed by 0 bases and the J gene end by 14 bases; junction bases not matched to a gene: 4. Germline V CDR1 and CDR2: LGHNA, YNFKEQ. CDR3 size: 12 residues. The CDR3 is CASSQEMGREFF. The CDR3 bases are TGTGCCAGCAGCCAAGAAATGGGGAGGGAGTTCTTC.

The chain links TRBV7-8 to TRBJ2-2; D might be TRBD1 (5 bases). Trimming left V 5 bases short and J 2 bases short, with 12 bases between. The CDR3 totals 15 residues. Germline-derived CDR1 and CDR2 are SGHVS and FQNEAQ. CDR3 region: CASSLEGVNTGELFF. The CDR3, as DNA: TGTGCCAGCAGCCTAGAAGGGGTAAACACCGGGGAGCTGTTTTTT.

The chain's CDR3 is CASSPPAGGGNIQYF. The CDR3 DNA reads as TGTGCCAGCTCACCACCGGCCGGGGGCGGAAACATTCAGTACTTC. The chain joins TRBV18 to TRBJ2-4; either TRBD1 or TRBD2 may fit D (6 bases each). Germline lookup yields CDR1 KGHSH and CDR2 LQKENI. V was trimmed by 0 bases and J by 6 bases, leaving 12 bases between them. The CDR3 extends over 15 amino acids.

J is TRBJ2-7 and V is TRBV27, with 10 positions matching TRBD1. CDR1 is MNHEY, CDR2 SMNVEV, per germline (reference sequence). V gave up 8 bases and J gave up 2 bases; unmatched junction bases: 9. The CDR3 loop spans 15 amino acids. The CDR3 DNA follows: TGTGCCAGCTCATGGGGGACAGGGGCCACCTACGAGCAGTACTTC. It codes for CASSWGTGATYEQYF.

This clonotype was seen many times. The chain uses TRBV20-1 and TRBJ2-7; TRBD2 aligns across 8 bases. This CDR3 has 15 amino acids. V lost 6 bases, J lost 0 bases, and 10 bases stayed unmatched. Germline loops: CDR1 DFQATT, CDR2 SNEGSKA (reference sequence). The CDR3 DNA reads TGCAGTGCGGAATCTAGCGGGCTAAGCTCCTACGAGCAGTACTTC. Protein sequence: CSAESSGLSSYEQYF.

The chain uses TRBV18 and TRBJ2-4; D not resolved. The CDR3 spans 16 residues. Trimming shortened V by 5 bases and J by 0 bases, and 14 bases separated the two germline ends. CDR1 KGHSH and CDR2 LQKENI come from the germline V gene. The CDR3 region is CASSSAGSLAKNIQYF. The CDR3 DNA follows: TGTGCCAGCTCATCGGCAGGATCCCTAGCCAAAAACATTCAGTACTTC.

This clonotype was counted a few times. The CDR3 sequence is CASSFSRGPSGNTIYF. CDR3 sequence (DNA): TGTGCCAGCAGCTTCAGCAGGGGGCCCTCTGGAAACACCATATATTTT. The rearrangement joins TRBV11-2 to TRBJ1-3; 8 bases are shared with TRBD1. The germline gives CDR1 SGHAT, CDR2 FQNNGV. V was clipped by 3 bases and J by 0 bases; unmatched bases: 4. CDR3 size: 16 residues.

The rearrangement uses TRBV5-5 and TRBJ2-7; D is uncertain. The V and J ends lost 1 base and 1 base respectively, with 12 bases between them. Germline V gene sequence: CDR1 SGHKS, CDR2 YYEKEE (reference sequence). This CDR3 has 15 residues. The CDR3, as DNA: TGTGCCAGCAGCTTGTCGCCGGGCAGTTCCTACGAGCAGTACTTC. Translation: CASSLSPGSSYEQYF.

In its sample, this clonotype was seen a few times. J is TRBJ1-1 and V is TRBV29-1, with a weak D call TRBD1 (6 bases). Trimming cost V 3 bases and J 6 bases, with 8 bases left between them. Germline values: CDR1 SQVTM, CDR2 ANQGSEA. CDR3 length equals 11 residues. CDR3 region: CSVDGQSEAFF. The CDR3 DNA follows: TGCAGCGTTGATGGACAGTCTGAAGCTTTCTTT.

This clonotype was seen more than once but under ten times. The chain is built from TRBV29-1 and TRBJ1-2, with 7 bases aligning to TRBD1. This CDR3 has 13 residues. The junction had 14 bases not matched to a gene; V was cut back by 3 bases and J by 13 bases. In germline, CDR1 is SQVTM, CDR2 ANQGSEA. In DNA form, the CDR3 reads TGCAGCGTTGACAGTAGGGGGCTATTCGATCTCACCTTC. As protein: CSVDSRGLFDLTF.

This clonotype showed up just a few times. This chain uses TRBV4-1 with TRBJ1-1; D is possibly TRBD1 (6 bases). The CDR3 consists of 16 residues. Deletions cut 1 base from V and 1 base from J, with 13 bases between. Germline-derived CDR1 and CDR2 are MGHRA and YSYEKL. The DNA for the CDR3 is TGCGCCAGCAGCCAAGGAAGGGGGGGGAGGAACACTGAAGCTTTCTTT. Protein product: CASSQGRGGRNTEAFF.

The V and J genes are TRBV18 and TRBJ2-2; tentatively, D is TRBD2 (7 bases). From germline, CDR1 is KGHSH and CDR2 LQKENI. CDR3 length: 16 amino acids. V shed 1 base and J shed 0 bases, with 9 bases lying between them. The CDR3 DNA follows: TGTGCCAGCTCACCACAGGGGGGGACGAACACCGGGGAGCTGTTTTTT. Amino acids: CASSPQGGTNTGELFF.

The V gene is TRBV15, the J gene TRBJ2-3; TRBD1 matches at 8 bases. Unmatched junction bases numbered 5, after V lost 2 bases and J lost 1 base. The CDR3 has 16 residues. Germline assignment: CDR1 LNHNV and CDR2 YYDKDF (reference sequence). The CDR3 region has the DNA TGTGCCACCAGCAGACTTCAGGGGGCTGGCACAGATACGCAGTATTTT. This encodes CATSRLQGAGTDTQYF.

This clonotype was picked up a small number of times. V gene TRBV12-3 or TRBV12-4 combines with J gene TRBJ1-3; 9 bases are a match to TRBD1. V shed 6 bases and J 0 bases; nucleotides not matched to a gene: 6. CDR3 length equals 16 residues. In DNA, the CDR3 is TGTGCCAGCAGACCCGGGACAGGGTTCTCTGGAAACACCATATATTTT. Its translation is CASRPGTGFSGNTIYF.

The J gene is TRBJ2-5, the V gene TRBV30; TRBD2 matches 9 bases. J gave up 9 bases and V 5 bases, and 7 bases lay outside the gene matches. The CDR3 has 12 amino acids. CDR1 is GTSNPN, CDR2 SVGIG, per germline (reference sequence). The CDR3 loop reads CAWGLARTAQYF. DNA for the CDR3: TGTGCCTGGGGACTAGCGCGAACAGCCCAGTACTTC.